A single T cell receptor (beta chain) is shown here with its context. CDR3 length: 15 residues. Germline V gives CDR1 KGHSH, CDR2 LQKENI. After removal of 7 bases from V and 0 bases from J, the junction contained 5 bases not matched to a gene. Source study methods: Amplification with reference gene primers provided the estimates of nucleated cell counts. Only in-frame clones appear in the TCRdb table, and some are missing; sequencing was by immunoSEQ multiplex PCR. The DNA was the basis for D and trimming; V, J and clone size are from that table. The sample holds some 390,000 clones, about 87% seen once. These data originate in a study of blood T cell repertoires in COVID-19. For the study at large: Italy, Spain and the United States were the sources of the convalescent and acute COVID-19 samples.

Patients at the Seattle site were enrolled during active infection and followed longitudinally. The origin of this receptor is a woman aged 55-70 years with COVID-19, enrolled during active disease. This rearrangement joins TRBV18 to TRBJ1-3; the match to TRBD1 covers 8 bases. The specimen sequenced was peripheral blood. The CDR3 region has the DNA TGTGCCAGCTTACCGGACAGGGACTCTGGAAACACCATATATTTT. It is translated as CASLPDRDSGNTIYF.